This passage covers 26 T cell receptor beta chains from one sample sequenced in a study of T cells in Graves' hyperthyroidism and ophthalmopathy. TCR beta CDR3 sequences were amplified from RNA transcripts. In the first-round RT-PCR of the TCR CDR3, the HTBI primer set was used. TCRdb processed the multiplex PCR reads anew with MiXCR; each CDR3 protein has one entry. The sample has about 550,000 distinct CDR3 sequences; less than 25% are singletons. Material: blood. The receptors originated from a young man with Graves' hyperthyroidism.

This clonotype was counted only a few times. The chain joins TRBV14 to TRBJ1-1, with a weak D call TRBD1 (6 bases). The CDR3 is made up of 13 amino acids. V was pared by 4 bases and J by 11 bases, with 17 bases between. Germline assignment: CDR1 SGHDN and CDR2 FVKESK. The CDR3 reads CASSPILGTSAFF. In nucleotides, the CDR3 is TGTGCCAGCAGCCCTATACTCGGGACATCGGCTTTCTTT.

The chain joins TRBV5-1 to TRBJ2-2; 7 nucleotides align to TRBD1. The CDR3 is made up of 16 amino acids. In germline, CDR1 is SGHRS, CDR2 YFSETQ. The V and J ends lost 4 bases and 3 bases, in that order; junction bases with no gene match: 9. CDR3 in amino acids: CASSQTGTVDTGELFF. The CDR3 DNA reads as TGCGCCAGCAGCCAGACCGGGACAGTTGACACCGGGGAGCTGTTTTTT.

There are many counts of this clonotype. The chain couples TRBV29-1 to TRBJ1-2, with TRBD1 identical over 9 bases. V shed 6 bases and J 6 bases; nucleotides not matched to a gene: 5. Germline values: CDR1 SQVTM, CDR2 ANQGSEA. This CDR3 has 12 residues. The CDR3 region is CSVEQGANGYTF. The DNA of the CDR3 is TGCAGCGTGGAACAGGGGGCCAATGGCTACACCTTC.

This chain connects TRBV20-1 to TRBJ1-1; 9 bases line up with TRBD1. The germline CDR1 and CDR2 sequences are DFQATT and SNEGSKA (reference sequence). CDR3 size: 14 residues. The junction had 8 bases not matched to a gene; V was cut back by 6 bases and J by 3 bases. CDR3: CSAEQGAGYTEAFF. CDR3 DNA: TGCAGTGCGGAACAGGGGGCAGGCTACACTGAAGCTTTCTTT.

This clonotype was seen ten or more times. This chain joins TRBV5-1 and TRBJ2-2; TRBD1 aligns across 7 bases. The J segment lost 6 bases and the V segment lost 3 bases, leaving 8 bases of the junction unmatched. The CDR3 spans 15 residues. Germline lookup yields CDR1 SGHRS and CDR2 YFSETQ. The CDR3 loop is CASSYDRAGAGELFF. The CDR3 DNA reads as TGCGCCAGCAGCTATGACAGGGCGGGCGCCGGGGAGCTGTTTTTT.

The chain uses TRBV27 and TRBJ2-7, with D possibly matching TRBD2 (7 bases). Germline V gives CDR1 MNHEY, CDR2 SMNVEV (reference sequence). CDR3 length equals 17 residues. Trimming pared 2 bases from V and 0 bases from J, leaving 17 bases between. In DNA, the CDR3 is TGTGCCAGCAGTTTAAAGGCGGGGGCCGCCCGCTCCTACGAGCAGTACTTC. Residues: CASSLKAGAARSYEQYF.

This clonotype was detected many times. V and J are TRBV6-5 and TRBJ2-7; tentatively, D is TRBD1 (6 bases). From germline, CDR1 is MNHEY and CDR2 SVGAGI. This CDR3 is built from 15 residues. The V and J ends lost 1 base and 2 bases respectively, with 12 bases between them. The CDR3 spells CASSYWAGETYEQYF. DNA for the CDR3: TGTGCCAGCAGTTACTGGGCAGGGGAAACCTACGAGCAGTACTTC.

In the case of this clonotype: Germline is not matched at one junction end, which may reflect a read error. V is TRBV6-1 and J is TRBJ1-5; D is undetermined. Germline CDR1 reads MNHNS; CDR2 reads SASEGT. This CDR3 is built from 14 residues. In DNA, the CDR3 is TGTGCCAGCAGTGACCAGATCATAGATCAGCCCCAGCAGTTT. The encoded protein is CASSDQIIDQPQQF.

This sequence joins TRBV18 and TRBJ1-2; D gene unclear. Germline CDR1 is KGHSH and CDR2 is LQKENI. The CDR3 length is 14 residues. Trimming removed 0 bases from V and 6 bases from J, with 11 bases in between. CDR3 residues: CASSPPATFDGYTF. CDR3 bases: TGTGCCAGCTCACCACCGGCGACGTTTGATGGCTACACCTTC.

This chain links TRBV11-2 with TRBJ2-6, with D perhaps assigned TRBD1 or TRBD2 (6 bases each). V gave up 0 bases and J gave up 0 bases, with 15 bases separating them. The length of the CDR3 is 19 residues. From germline, CDR1 is SGHAT and CDR2 FQNNGV. Written as DNA, the CDR3 is TGTGCCAGCAGCTTAGAACTCGGCAGGGGAGGCTCTGGGGCCAACGTCCTGACTTTC. Translation: CASSLELGRGGSGANVLTF.

This clonotype was seen repeatedly, ten times or more. The V call is TRBV11-2, the J call TRBJ1-1; D gene unclear. With 0 bases removed from V and 0 bases from J, the gap between germline ends came to 5 bases. Germline V CDR1 and CDR2: SGHAT, FQNNGV. The CDR3 is 14 amino acids. The CDR3 sequence is CASSLEHVNTEAFF. In DNA, the CDR3 is TGTGCCAGCAGCTTAGAGCATGTGAACACTGAAGCTTTCTTT.

This clonotype has only a few counts. The V call is TRBV7-2, the J call TRBJ1-2, with no clear D. The V end lost 2 bases, the J end lost 7 bases, and 5 bases lay between the germline ends. Germline V CDR1 and CDR2: SGHTA, FQGNSA. The CDR3 has 11 amino acids. CDR3 sequence: CASSLLPGYTF. The CDR3 DNA follows: TGTGCCAGCAGCTTATTACCTGGCTACACCTTC.

This clonotype has at least ten counts. The chain carries TRBV12-3 or TRBV12-4 and TRBJ1-1, with D maybe TRBD1 (5 bases). V shed 3 bases and J shed 0 bases, with 8 bases lying between them. CDR3 size: 14 residues. CDR3 in DNA: TGTGCCAGCAGTTTGAAGGGGTTGAACACTGAAGCTTTCTTT. Translating gives CASSLKGLNTEAFF.

The chain carries TRBV20-1 and TRBJ2-3; no clear D. The V gene lost 2 bases and the J gene lost 4 bases, with 7 bases spanning the gap. The CDR3 spans 12 residues. CDR1 is DFQATT, CDR2 SNEGSKA, per germline (reference sequence). CDR3 sequence: CSARQQADTQYF. The DNA for the CDR3 is TGCAGTGCTAGACAGCAGGCAGATACGCAGTATTTT.

In its sample, this clonotype was seen once. V is TRBV12-3 or TRBV12-4 and J is TRBJ1-2; D is unclear. Trimming removed 3 bases at V and 5 bases at J, with 7 bases between. This CDR3 is built from 12 residues. CDR3 sequence (DNA): TGTGCCAGCAGTTTTACAGATTATGGCTACACCTTC. Translation: CASSFTDYGYTF.

This chain joins TRBV12-3 or TRBV12-4 and TRBJ2-5; TRBD2 agrees at 10 bases. The trim removed 6 bases at V and 2 bases at J, leaving 12 bases unmatched. This CDR3 is built from 17 residues. The CDR3: CASSRYPSGGIQETQYF. In DNA form, the CDR3 reads TGTGCCAGCAGCCGCTACCCTAGCGGGGGAATTCAAGAGACCCAGTACTTC.

In this sample, this clonotype turned up many times. The chain is built from TRBV12-3 or TRBV12-4 and TRBJ1-1; 7 bases are shared with TRBD1. The CDR3 has 15 residues. With 7 bases clipped from V and 6 bases from J, the junction kept 14 bases outside the gene matches. The CDR3 here is CASTLQGIRGAEAFF. The CDR3 nucleotides are TGTGCCAGCACCCTACAGGGGATCCGTGGGGCTGAAGCTTTCTTT.

The rearrangement joins TRBV11-3 to TRBJ2-5; 7 bases match TRBD1. The germline V gene encodes CDR1 SGHNT and CDR2 YENEEA. J lost 4 bases, V lost 4 bases, and 12 bases had no gene match. The CDR3 contains 16 residues. This CDR3 reads CASSSSTGWAGETQYF. CDR3 sequence (DNA): TGTGCCAGCAGCTCCTCGACAGGGTGGGCGGGAGAGACCCAGTACTTC.

This clonotype was detected many times. The CDR3 sequence is CASSSGRAVEEPQHF. The CDR3 DNA sequence: TGTGCCAGCAGCTCTGGCAGGGCTGTTGAGGAGCCCCAGCATTTT. This sequence joins TRBV5-5 and TRBJ1-5; D may be TRBD1 (5 bases). Per the germline V gene, CDR1 is SGHKS and CDR2 is YYEKEE (reference sequence). Trimming cost V 3 bases and J 8 bases, with 18 bases left between them. The CDR3 is 15 residues long.

The table lists this clonotype with many counts. The genes are TRBV29-1 and TRBJ2-7; 7 positions agree with TRBD2. The germline V gene encodes CDR1 SQVTM and CDR2 ANQGSEA. This CDR3 comprises 11 residues. V lost 6 bases, J lost 5 bases, and 4 bases stayed unmatched. CDR3 sequence (DNA): TGCAGCGTAGCGGGGTCTCACGAGCAGTACTTC. This encodes CSVAGSHEQYF.

This clonotype was recorded only once. At one end, the junction sequence differs from germline, possibly due to a read error. The V call is TRBV4-1, the J call TRBJ1-1; D not resolved. The CDR3 has 16 amino acids. Germline-derived CDR1 and CDR2 are MGHRA and YSYEKL. CDR3: CASSQEGLGLNTEALF. CDR3 in DNA: TGCGCCAGCAGCCAAGAGGGGTTAGGTTTGAACACTGAAGCTTTATTT.

This clonotype was found many times. The chain recombines TRBV2 with TRBJ1-5; TRBD1 matches 8 bases. Per the germline V gene, CDR1 is SNHLY and CDR2 is FYNNEI. J gave up 3 bases and V 11 bases, and 12 bases lay outside the gene matches. The CDR3 loop spans 15 amino acids. The CDR3 coding sequence is TGTGCCGGAAGACAGGGGCTCCAACCCAATCAGCCCCAGCATTTT. Residues: CAGRQGLQPNQPQHF.

The chain is built from TRBV15 and TRBJ1-1, with D maybe TRBD1 (5 bases). Germline V gives CDR1 LNHNV, CDR2 YYDKDF (reference sequence). Trimming cost V 1 base and J 4 bases, with 10 bases left between them. The CDR3 extends over 14 amino acids. In DNA form, the CDR3 reads TGTGCCACCAGCAGAGCAAGTGGGGGCACTGAAGCTTTCTTT. It is translated as CATSRASGGTEAFF.

This clonotype appeared many times. J is TRBJ1-1 and V is TRBV5-1, with 10 bases identical to TRBD1. With V trimmed by 5 bases and J by 5 bases, 6 bases remained unmatched. This CDR3 region has 14 residues. The germline gives CDR1 SGHRS, CDR2 YFSETQ. This CDR3 is CASRYRTGGTEAFF. In DNA form, the CDR3 reads TGCGCCAGCAGGTACCGGACAGGGGGAACTGAAGCTTTCTTT.

The table lists this clonotype with many counts. The chain uses TRBV6-1 and TRBJ2-7; 7 nucleotides line up with TRBD2. The CDR3 has 15 amino acids. The V and J ends lost 2 bases and 2 bases, in that order; junction bases with no gene match: 6. The V gene's germline CDR1 is MNHNS and CDR2 SASEGT. CDR3: CASSEWAGAAYEQYF. The CDR3 DNA sequence: TGTGCCAGCAGTGAATGGGCGGGAGCCGCCTACGAGCAGTACTTC.

This clonotype was detected many times. V gene TRBV5-6 combines with J gene TRBJ1-2, with TRBD1 identical over 11 bases. Trimming took 1 base from V and 3 from J; bases not matched to a gene: 2. Germline assignment: CDR1 SGHDT and CDR2 YYEEEE. The CDR3 sequence is 15 residues long. The CDR3 is CASSLRTGGYYGYTF. CDR3 in DNA: TGTGCCAGCAGCTTGAGGACAGGGGGCTACTATGGCTACACCTTC.